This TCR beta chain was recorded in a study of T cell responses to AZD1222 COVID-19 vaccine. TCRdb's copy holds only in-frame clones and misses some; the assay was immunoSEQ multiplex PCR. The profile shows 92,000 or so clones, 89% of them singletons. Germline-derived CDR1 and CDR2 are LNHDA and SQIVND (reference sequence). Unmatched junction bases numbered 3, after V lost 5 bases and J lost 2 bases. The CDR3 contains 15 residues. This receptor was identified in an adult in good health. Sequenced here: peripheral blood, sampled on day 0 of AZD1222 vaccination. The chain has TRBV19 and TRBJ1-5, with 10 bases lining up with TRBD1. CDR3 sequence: CASSAGTGGNQPQHF. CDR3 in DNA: TGTGCCAGTAGTGCCGGGACAGGGGGCAATCAGCCCCAGCATTTT.